This paragraph covers one TCR beta chain sequence. Its antigen is unidentified. The data were obtained in a study of cytomegalovirus exposure and HLA in healthy donors. Germline loops: CDR1 WNHNN, CDR2 SYGVQD (reference sequence). V lost 0 bases, J lost 5 bases, and 10 bases lay in between. CDR3 size: 14 residues. PCR primers comprised 60 Vbeta and 13 Jbeta primers. The method was immunoSEQ multiplex PCR; TCRdb's version includes in-frame clones alone and lacks a portion of them. The data show about 100,000 clones, roughly 71% seen once. Study outcomes and limitations: The classifier reportedly diagnosed cytomegalovirus status with high sensitivity and specificity. It has been reported that TCR beta sequences accurately predicted the HLA-A and HLA-B alleles of most subjects.

This chain links TRBV10-1 with TRBJ2-5; the D gene is possibly TRBD1 (5 bases). The sample comprised PBMCs. The source of this sequence is a man aged 40-55 years in good health and CMV-seropositive. The CDR3 nucleotides read TGCGCCAGCAGTGAGTCGACAGCTAGGGAGACCCAGTACTTC. It codes for CASSESTARETQYF.